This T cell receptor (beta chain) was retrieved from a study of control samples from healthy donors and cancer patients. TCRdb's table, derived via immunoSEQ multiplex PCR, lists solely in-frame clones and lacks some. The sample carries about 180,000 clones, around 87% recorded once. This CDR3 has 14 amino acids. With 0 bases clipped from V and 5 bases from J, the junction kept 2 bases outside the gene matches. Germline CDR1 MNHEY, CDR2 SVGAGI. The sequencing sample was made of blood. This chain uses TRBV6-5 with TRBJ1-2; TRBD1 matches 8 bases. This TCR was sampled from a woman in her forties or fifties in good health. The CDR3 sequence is CASSYSYRGYGYTF. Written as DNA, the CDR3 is TGTGCCAGCAGTTACTCGTACAGGGGGTATGGCTACACCTTC.